These 7 T cell receptor beta chains originate from one sample sequenced in a study of molecular identifiers for immune sequencing clone quantification. TCRdb fed the PCR reads into MiXCR, producing one record per CDR3 protein. The sample holds roughly 630,000 distinct CDR3 sequences; 25% are singletons and the top ten take 0.78%. The sample consisted of naive CD8+ T cells from blood, with Jurkat cell RNA spiked in. The subset is: FACS-sorted CD8+CD4-CCR7+CD45RA+ naive T cells. The receptors stem from a human donor in good health. Some libraries in this study had Jurkat cell RNA spiked in.

This clonotype was seen many times. This sequence joins TRBV30 and TRBJ2-5, with TRBD1 matching over 9 bases. The germline V gene encodes CDR1 GTSNPN and CDR2 SVGIG (reference sequence). V gave up 0 bases and J gave up 5 bases; unmatched junction bases: 7. The CDR3 spans 15 residues. Written as DNA, the CDR3 is TGTGCCTGGAGTGTACTAGGACAGGGGATGGAGACCCAGTACTTC. Protein sequence: CAWSVLGQGMETQYF. Full variable domain (remainder filled in from reference TRBV30 and TRBJ2-5): SQTIHQWPATLVQPVGSPLSLECTVEGTSNPNLYWYRQAAGRGLQLLFYSVGIGQISSEVPQNLSASRPQDRQFILSSKKLLLSDSGFYLCAWSVLGQGMETQYFGPGTRLLVL.

Note on this clonotype: One base away lies a much larger clone, so this may be a sequencing read error. This chain connects TRBV30 to TRBJ2-7; D gene uncertain. The CDR3 has 14 residues. Germline CDR1 is GTSNPN and CDR2 is SVGIG (reference sequence). Trimming shortened V by 2 bases and J by 0 bases, and 11 bases separated the two germline ends. CDR3 sequence: CAWSSDGCSYEQYF. For the CDR3, the DNA is TGTGCCTGGAGTAGTGACGGCTGCTCCTACGAGCAGTACTTC.

A few counts support this clonotype. The rearrangement links TRBV9 to TRBJ2-7; 8 bases agree with TRBD2. There are 15 residues in the CDR3. Germline loops: CDR1 SGDLS, CDR2 YYNGEE. J gave up 5 bases and V 0 bases, and 7 bases lay outside the gene matches. This CDR3 is CASSVGTGGHHEQYF. The CDR3 bases are TGTGCCAGCAGCGTAGGCACGGGAGGGCATCACGAGCAGTACTTC.

The chain couples TRBV11-2 to TRBJ2-5, with D perhaps being TRBD1 or TRBD2 (5 bases each). This CDR3 is 15 amino acids long. V was clipped by 4 bases and J by 2 bases, with 14 bases between them. Germline-derived CDR1 and CDR2 are SGHAT and FQNNGV. The CDR3 region is CASSYFRDQQETQYF. The CDR3 nucleotides are TGTGCCAGCAGCTATTTCCGGGACCAACAAGAGACCCAGTACTTC.

This clonotype occurred a few times. The chain joins TRBV20-1 to TRBJ2-1; TRBD2 aligns across 9 bases. CDR3 length: 15 residues. V was pared by 0 bases and J by 5 bases, with 5 bases of the junction left unmatched. CDR1 DFQATT and CDR2 SNEGSKA come from the germline V gene (reference sequence). The CDR3 DNA is TGCAGTGCTAGAGATCGGACTAGCGCGAACAATGAGCAGTTCTTC. Translated: CSARDRTSANNEQFF.

This clonotype turned up a few times. The gene calls are TRBV30 and TRBJ2-3, with D tentatively TRBD1 (5 bases). The germline V gene encodes CDR1 GTSNPN and CDR2 SVGIG (reference sequence). The ends were cut back, 2 bases at V and 1 base at J, with 10 bases in the middle. The CDR3 loop spans 14 amino acids. The CDR3 loop reads CAWSRTTGTDTQYF. The CDR3 coding sequence is TGTGCCTGGAGTCGGACGACAGGCACAGATACGCAGTATTTT. The variable domain in full, with the rest retrieved from reference TRBV30 and TRBJ2-3, is SQTIHQWPATLVQPVGSPLSLECTVEGTSNPNLYWYRQAAGRGLQLLFYSVGIGQISSEVPQNLSASRPQDRQFILSSKKLLLSDSGFYLCAWSRTTGTDTQYFGPGTRLTVL.

The J gene is TRBJ2-5, the V gene TRBV19, with no clear D. There are 14 residues in the CDR3. The germline CDR1 and CDR2 sequences are LNHDA and SQIVND (reference sequence). The ends were cut back, 5 bases at V and 4 bases at J, with 14 bases in the middle. CDR3 in DNA: TGTGCCAGTAGTCCAGCGATGACGAGAGAGACCCAGTACTTC. This translates into CASSPAMTRETQYF.